The 17 T cell receptor beta chains presented below share a single source sample, sequenced in a study of regulatory T cells in long-lasting Graves disease. Time point specified: newly diagnosed GD, antithyroid drugs for less than 3 months. After RNA was extracted from PBMCs, the TCR library was made from it. TCR beta libraries were built with iRepertoire HTBI primers and Arm-PCR of CDR3 regions. TCRdb re-called the multiplex PCR reads with MiXCR, one entry per CDR3 protein. The table includes some 340,000 distinct CDR3 sequences, approximately 12% detected once. The sample was also linked to a second study, of T cells in Graves' hyperthyroidism and ophthalmopathy.

This specimen was peripheral blood mononuclear cells (PBMCs), taken at new diagnosis, from a patient treated with antithyroid drugs. The receptor set was obtained from a woman under 30 with Graves disease.

V and J are TRBV15 and TRBJ1-3; D is ambiguous. CDR1 LNHNV and CDR2 YYDKDF come from the germline V gene (reference sequence). Trimming took 1 base from V and 4 from J, leaving 14 bases between them. The CDR3 has 16 amino acids. In nucleotides, the CDR3 is TGTGCCACCAGCAGAGGTCGCTCCTCGGGGGGAAACACCATATATTTT. Amino acids: CATSRGRSSGGNTIYF.

This clonotype was counted at least ten times. The CDR3 spells CASSYELAGGPGETGELFF. DNA of the CDR3: TGTGCCAGCAGTTACGAACTAGCGGGAGGGCCGGGTGAAACCGGGGAGCTGTTTTTT. The chain combines TRBV6-9 with TRBJ2-2, with TRBD2 identical over 13 bases. This CDR3 has 19 residues. Germline V gene data show CDR1 as MNHGY and CDR2 as SVAAGI. Losses at the gene ends were 3 bases for V and 5 bases for J; bases not matched to a gene: 12.

In its sample, this clonotype was seen a few times. The chain combines TRBV29-1 with TRBJ2-3; 10 bases line up with TRBD1. The CDR3 sequence is 16 residues long. Losses at the gene ends were 3 bases for V and 4 bases for J; bases not matched to a gene: 10. The V gene's germline CDR1 is SQVTM and CDR2 ANQGSEA. The CDR3 sequence: CSVDGGDRGRADTQYF. The CDR3 bases are TGCAGCGTTGACGGGGGCGACAGGGGGCGGGCAGATACGCAGTATTTT.

To note about this clonotype: A much larger clone sits a single nucleotide away, making a read error possible. This chain connects TRBV6-1 to TRBJ2-1; no firm D call. TRBJ2-5 matches the DNA end more closely, so the J call is doubtful. CDR1 is MNHNS, CDR2 SASEGT, per germline. This CDR3 has 12 amino acids. The CDR3 sequence is CVSRAVQETQYF. CDR3 coding DNA: TGTGTCAGTCGTGCGGTTCAAGAGACCCAGTACTTC.

The gene calls are TRBV4-3 and TRBJ1-5; no definite D call. Germline loops: CDR1 LGHNA, CDR2 YSLEER. V gave up 0 bases and J gave up 1 base, with 7 bases separating them. This CDR3 region has 15 residues. CDR3: CASSQDISSNQPQHF. The CDR3 bases are TGCGCCAGCAGCCAAGACATCTCAAGCAATCAGCCCCAGCATTTT.

In the case of this clonotype: Being one base from a much bigger clone, this may be a read error. The chain couples TRBV2 to TRBJ1-5, with TRBD1 as a possible D gene (5 bases). CDR1 SNHLY and CDR2 FYNNEI come from the germline V gene. The CDR3 contains 14 residues. Trimming removed 7 bases from V and 2 bases from J, with 12 bases in between. The chain's CDR3 is CASNRRGGNQPQHF. In DNA, the CDR3 is TGTGCCAGCAATCGGCGGGGCGGCAATCAGCCCCAGCATTTT.

At least ten counts were recorded for this clonotype. The V gene is TRBV7-3, the J gene TRBJ1-1; TRBD1 is a possible D gene (6 bases). Germline V CDR1 and CDR2: SGHTA, FQGTGA. The CDR3 is made up of 13 amino acids. Trimming took 1 base from V and 10 from J, leaving 13 bases between them. The CDR3 region has the DNA TGTGCCAGCAGCTTAAGGGAGGGGGGCCGAGCTTTCTTT. It specifies CASSLREGGRAFF. Filled out from reference TRBV7-3 and TRBJ1-1, the complete variable domain reads GAGVSQTPSNKVTEKGKYVELRCDPISGHTALYWYRQSLGQGPEFLIYFQGTGAADDSGLPNDRFFAVRPEGSVSTLKIQRTERGDSAVYLCASSLREGGRAFFGQGTRLTVV.

The gene calls are TRBV2 and TRBJ2-5; the match to TRBD2 covers 7 bases. There are 15 residues in the CDR3. Germline V gives CDR1 SNHLY, CDR2 FYNNEI. V trimming: 6 bases; J trimming: 0 bases; junction bases outside the gene matches: 7. DNA of the CDR3: TGTGCCAGCAGGCTAGCGGCGTACTACCAAGAGACCCAGTACTTC. Its protein product is CASRLAAYYQETQYF.

This clonotype was observed many times. The rearrangement links TRBV12-3 or TRBV12-4 to TRBJ2-2; D assignment may be TRBD1 or TRBD2 (5 bases each). The V and J ends lost 6 bases and 4 bases respectively, with 9 bases between them. The CDR3 totals 13 residues. DNA of the CDR3: TGTGCCAGCAGGAGGGGAGCCACCGGGGAGCTGTTTTTT. Residues: CASRRGATGELFF.

This clonotype was counted ten times or more. The rearrangement joins TRBV12-3 or TRBV12-4 to TRBJ1-4, with D perhaps TRBD1 (6 bases). The CDR3 spans 13 residues. V lost 5 bases and J lost 12, with 16 bases in between. The CDR3 nucleotides are TGTGCCAGCAGTATCGACAGGCCTTGGGAACTGTTTTTT. It yields the protein CASSIDRPWELFF.

This chain uses TRBV20-1 with TRBJ1-4, with D unresolved. The CDR3 is 13 residues long. The V gene's germline CDR1 is DFQATT and CDR2 SNEGSKA (reference sequence). Deletions cut 0 bases from V and 8 bases from J, with 10 bases between. CDR3 in amino acids: CSARESGKEKLFF. The CDR3 DNA sequence: TGCAGTGCTAGAGAATCTGGAAAGGAAAAACTGTTTTTT.

This clonotype was found many times. The chain couples TRBV24-1 to TRBJ1-2; D is unresolved. Trimming took off 9 bases at V and 8 bases at J, with 6 bases between the two ends. The germline gives CDR1 KGHDR, CDR2 SFDVKD. The CDR3 runs 9 residues. The CDR3 nucleotides are TGTGCCACCTCCCCCGGCTACACCTTC. This codes for CATSPGYTF.

The chain has TRBV19 and TRBJ1-5; D not resolved. The CDR3 contains 14 residues. Germline V gene data show CDR1 as LNHDA and CDR2 as SQIVND (reference sequence). V was shortened by 8 bases and J by 3 bases, with 14 bases between the two germline ends. The CDR3 DNA follows: TGTGCCAGTGCCTTTGTGGGGTACAATCAGCCCCAGCATTTT. Translating it yields CASAFVGYNQPQHF.

In its sample, this clonotype was seen a few times. The chain recombines TRBV28 with TRBJ2-3; 9 bases fit TRBD2. CDR1 is MDHEN and CDR2 is SYDVKM in the germline V gene. Trimming removed 6 bases from V and 6 bases from J; junction bases left unmatched: 16. The CDR3 runs to 17 residues. CDR3 bases: TGTGCCAGCAGCCTATTGGGTAGTAAGCGGGAGGACGATACGCAGTATTTT. Translation gives CASSLLGSKREDDTQYF.

Many counts were recorded for this clonotype. This sequence joins TRBV6-2 or TRBV6-3 and TRBJ2-1; D remains ambiguous. Trimming left V 2 bases short and J 8 bases short, with 7 bases between. CDR1 MNHEY and CDR2 SVGEGT come from the germline V gene. This CDR3 region has 12 residues. CDR3 in DNA: TGTGCCAGCAGTTACGGTCGGGATGAGCAGTTCTTC. This encodes CASSYGRDEQFF.

This chain connects TRBV4-3 to TRBJ2-1; D might be TRBD2 (6 bases). Between the trimmed V and J ends, which lost 0 bases and 4 bases, there was a span of 16 bases. The CDR3 extends over 17 amino acids. CDR1 and CDR2 (germline): LGHNA, YSLEER. The CDR3, as DNA: TGCGCCAGCAGCCAAGATGTAAGAACTAGCAGGTACAATGAGCAGTTCTTC. Encoded protein: CASSQDVRTSRYNEQFF.

V usage is TRBV4-1 and J usage is TRBJ2-7, with D perhaps matching TRBD1 (6 bases). V lost 1 base and J lost 4, with 8 bases in between. This CDR3 region has 13 residues. Per germline, CDR1 MGHRA and CDR2 YSYEKL. The CDR3 DNA reads TGCGCCAGCAGCCAAGTTCAGGGGTACGAGCAGTACGTC. Its translation: CASSQVQGYEQYV.